Listed below are T cell receptor beta chains from one sample, sequenced in a study of shared clonotypes between healthy human individuals. Profiled with immunoSEQ multiplex PCR; TCRdb holds only in-frame clones, not every one. The table lists 1.4 million to 1.5 million clones, over 95% of them singletons. Input material: naive CD4+ T cells sorted from blood. Every receptor here comes from a young man in good health. Both conserved end residues are part of each CDR3. The D gene is left open where the match is weak. Clone size is shown for a subset of rows, as once, few, many or a class of expanded clone.

CDR3nt: TGCAGCGTTGAAGATTTCCGGGGAGGGTATCAGCCCCAGCATTTT; CDR3aa: CSVEDFRGGYQPQHF; j_gene: TRBJ1-5; d_gene: NA; v_gene: TRBV29-1; abundance: NA
CDR3nt: TGTGCCAGCAGCCCCAGGGTTTCGCTAGCGGGAGGTCTCGAGCAGTACTTC; CDR3aa: CASSPRVSLAGGLEQYF; j_gene: TRBJ2-7; d_gene: TRBD2; v_gene: TRBV5-4; abundance: NA
CDR3nt: TGTGCCAGCAGCCCCCAGGGGGGACGGACTGAAGCTTTCTTT; CDR3aa: CASSPQGGRTEAFF; j_gene: TRBJ1-1; d_gene: TRBD1; v_gene: TRBV7-2; abundance: NA
CDR3nt: TGTGCCAGCAGCCCTAGGACAGGGTCGGGCTCGGAGACCCAGTACTTC; CDR3aa: CASSPRTGSGSETQYF; j_gene: TRBJ2-5; d_gene: TRBD1; v_gene: TRBV7-6; abundance: NA
CDR3nt: TGCGCCAGCAGTTTCCTAGGGAACTACGAGCAGTACTTC; CDR3aa: CASSFLGNYEQYF; j_gene: TRBJ2-7; d_gene: NA; v_gene: TRBV10-2; abundance: NA
CDR3nt: TGTGCCAGCAGCCGGACTAGCGGGAGATACGAGCAGTACTTC; CDR3aa: CASSRTSGRYEQYF; j_gene: TRBJ2-7; d_gene: TRBD2; v_gene: TRBV5-4; abundance: NA
CDR3nt: TGCAGCGTAACATTCGCTTTCTTT; CDR3aa: CSVTFAFF; j_gene: TRBJ1-1; d_gene: NA; v_gene: TRBV29-1; abundance: few
CDR3nt: TGTGCCAGCAGCCGACGCGGCTCGTCCTACAATGAGCAGTTCTTC; CDR3aa: CASSRRGSSYNEQFF; j_gene: TRBJ2-1; d_gene: NA; v_gene: TRBV14; abundance: NA
CDR3nt: TGTGCCAGCAGCGCACCGGGACAGGGGGACTACGAGCAGTACTTC; CDR3aa: CASSAPGQGDYEQYF; j_gene: TRBJ2-7; d_gene: TRBD1; v_gene: TRBV6-6; abundance: NA
CDR3nt: TGCAGCGTTGACGTGAGCACTGAAGCTTTCTTT; CDR3aa: CSVDVSTEAFF; j_gene: TRBJ1-1; d_gene: NA; v_gene: TRBV29-1; abundance: NA
CDR3nt: TGTGCCAGCAGCTTCAGGACTAGCGTTAATGAGCAGTTCTTC; CDR3aa: CASSFRTSVNEQFF; j_gene: TRBJ2-1; d_gene: TRBD2; v_gene: TRBV7-2; abundance: NA
CDR3nt: TGTGCCAGCAGCGTCTTAAGGGAAACAGATACGCAGTATTTT; CDR3aa: CASSVLRETDTQYF; j_gene: TRBJ2-3; d_gene: NA; v_gene: TRBV9; abundance: NA
CDR3nt: TGTGCCAGCGGCGAGAGCGTGTACACCGGGGAGCTGTTTTTT; CDR3aa: CASGESVYTGELFF; j_gene: TRBJ2-2; d_gene: NA; v_gene: TRBV7-9; abundance: NA
CDR3nt: TGTGCCAGCAGCCCCCCATCAGGGAAGAATGAGCAGTTCTTC; CDR3aa: CASSPPSGKNEQFF; j_gene: TRBJ2-1; d_gene: NA; v_gene: TRBV5-4; abundance: NA